This is a list of T cell receptor beta chains from one sample in a study of neurological immune-mediated disorders. TCRdb ran MiXCR on the 5' RACE reads and lists one entry per CDR3 protein. The sample yields roughly 34,000 distinct CDR3 sequences, less than 15% seen once. The sample consisted of PBMCs. The receptors shown here come from a woman aged 40 to 49 in good health. Each CDR3 is given with its conserved first and last residue. Fields, in order: clone size, J gene, V gene, D gene, CDR3 DNA, CDR3 protein. A D gene is named only where the DNA matches it firmly. The size field is filled for only some rows; it gives once, few, many or a size class.

many	TRBJ2-1	TRBV29-1	.	TGCAGCGAGGTACGAGGGGCCCCGAACAATGAGCAGTTCTTC	CSEVRGAPNNEQFF
many	TRBJ2-7	TRBV18	.	TGTGCCAGCTCCCCGCAGGGGCGAGAGCAGTACTTC	CASSPQGREQYF
once	TRBJ2-7	TRBV7-8	.	TGTGCCAGCAGCCTCGATAGGTGCGAGTACGAGCAGTACTTC	CASSLDRCEYEQYF
many	TRBJ2-1	TRBV9	.	TGTGCCAGCAGCGTAGTCGGTGGGAAGACCCAGTTCTTC	CASSVVGGKTQFF
many	TRBJ2-3	TRBV7-2	.	TGTGCCAGCACCCCCGGGCCCACTGGGGGCACAGATACGCAGTATTTT	CASTPGPTGGTDTQYF
many	TRBJ2-2	TRBV4-3	TRBD2	TGCGCCAGCAGCCAAGATTGGCTAGCGGGAGGGCCGAACACCGGGGAGCTGTTTTTT	CASSQDWLAGGPNTGELFF
.	TRBJ1-1	TRBV5-1	.	TGCGCCAGCTCAGCCGGGGGATCGACTTTCTTT	CASSAGGSTFF
many	TRBJ2-1	TRBV9	.	TGTGCCAGCAGCGTAGAAACCCACCCACGGGGGCAGTTCTTC	CASSVETHPRGQFF
few	TRBJ1-1	TRBV27	.	TGTGCCACCTTGTACAGGACGAACACTGAAGCTTTCTTT	CATLYRTNTEAFF
many	TRBJ2-1	TRBV25-1	TRBD1	TGTGCCAGCAGTGATTGGACAGGGATCGGCTATGAGCAGTTCTTC	CASSDWTGIGYEQFF
many	TRBJ1-3	TRBV6-5	TRBD1	TGTGCCAGCAGTTACGGGACAGGGCTTGGAAACACCATATATTTT	CASSYGTGLGNTIYF
many	TRBJ2-7	TRBV3-1	.	TGTGCCAGCAGCCGGGACTGGAGTTACGAGCAGTACTTC	CASSRDWSYEQYF
many	TRBJ1-5	TRBV20-1	.	TGCAGTGCTAGAGCCGGGTCTGGGGGACAGCCCCAGCATTTT	CSARAGSGGQPQHF
many	TRBJ1-1	TRBV10-3	.	TGTGCCATCAGTATACAGGGTAACACTGAAGCTTTCTTT	CAISIQGNTEAFF
many	TRBJ2-3	TRBV29-1	.	TGCAGCACTGGGGGCACAGATACGCAGTATTTT	CSTGGTDTQYF
.	TRBJ2-7	TRBV10-2	.	TGCGCCAGCAGTGAGGCCTCTTATTACGAGCAGTACTTC	CASSEASYYEQYF
many	TRBJ2-7	TRBV15	.	TGTGCCACCAGCAGAGATTCCTGGGACGAGCAGTACTTC	CATSRDSWDEQYF
many	TRBJ2-3	TRBV20-1	.	TGCAGTGCTACGCACGACGTGTCAGATACGCAGTATTTT	CSATHDVSDTQYF
many	TRBJ2-2	TRBV5-1	TRBD1	TGCGCCAGCAGCTTGGGATACAGGGGGACCGGGGAGCTGTTTTTT	CASSLGYRGTGELFF
many	TRBJ2-7	TRBV20-1	.	TGCAGTGCCACCTTTGAGCAGTACTTC	CSATFEQYF
.	TRBJ2-1	TRBV5-1	.	TGCGCCAGCAGCTTAGCACAGTCCAACAATGAGCAGTTCTTC	CASSLAQSNNEQFF
.	TRBJ2-7	TRBV5-1	TRBD1	TGCGCCAGAAGCCGGGACAGCCTATCCTACGAGCAGGACTTC	CARSRDSLSYEQDF
.	TRBJ2-7	TRBV7-2	.	TGTGCCAGCAGCTTAGCATCGGGGGTGGAGGTCTACGAGCAGTACTTC	CASSLASGVEVYEQYF
many	TRBJ1-2	TRBV4-3	.	TGCGCCAGCAGCCAGGGAGGGGGGAACTATGGCTACACCTTC	CASSQGGGNYGYTF
many	TRBJ2-7	TRBV14	.	TGTGCCAGCAGCGTATTACCAGGGAACTACGAGCAGTACTTC	CASSVLPGNYEQYF
many	TRBJ2-7	TRBV5-1	.	TGCGCCAGCAGCCTGGATCCCTCCCACGAGCAGTACTTC	CASSLDPSHEQYF
many	TRBJ1-1	TRBV4-1	.	TGCGCCAGCAGCCAAGAAGCCCAGAGCCTAGGAGCTTTCTTT	CASSQEAQSLGAFF
many	TRBJ2-3	TRBV7-3	.	TGTGCCAGCAGCCCGGGGCGAACCACAGATACGCAGTATTTT	CASSPGRTTDTQYF
medium-sized	TRBJ1-2	TRBV7-9	TRBD1	TGTGCCAGCAGCTGGGGACAGGCGGGCTACACCTTC	CASSWGQAGYTF
many	TRBJ2-1	TRBV5-6	TRBD1	TGTGCCAGCAGCCGGACAGGGTCCTACAATGAGCAGTTCTTC	CASSRTGSYNEQFF
many	TRBJ1-2	TRBV20-1	.	TGCAGTGCTACCCCCCGGGACAAACTCTTTAACTATGGCTACACCTTC	CSATPRDKLFNYGYTF
once	TRBJ2-3	TRBV4-1	TRBD1	TGCACCAGCAGCCAAGCCTTCACCGGGACAGGGCCAGATACGCAGTATTTT	CTSSQAFTGTGPDTQYF
many	TRBJ2-2	TRBV6-2/TRBV6-3	.	TGTGCCAGCACCAACGGGCGGGGAAACACCGGGGAGCTGTTTTTT	CASTNGRGNTGELFF
many	TRBJ2-3	TRBV4-3	.	TGCGCCAGCAGCCAAGATTGGGGGTCGGGGGGCCGCACAGATACGCAGTATTTT	CASSQDWGSGGRTDTQYF
many	TRBJ2-3	TRBV7-2	.	TGTGCCAGCAGCCCGGGGGACAGCACAGATACGCAGTATTTT	CASSPGDSTDTQYF
many	TRBJ2-7	TRBV7-2	.	TGTGCCAGCAGTACCACCAGCTCCTACGAGCAGTACTTC	CASSTTSSYEQYF